This T cell receptor beta chain was sequenced for a study of beta chain features in type 1 diabetes (dated by TCRdb to 2016 to 2019). The study in broad terms: Mean age, gender distribution, total cell number and subset yield did not differ between patients and healthy donors. A total of under 140,000,000 sorted cells were examined across all samples, and the number of cells per subset was strongly correlated with RNA yield. In the study, TCRB repertoires of sorted circulating CD4+ T cell subsets from recently diagnosed type 1 diabetes patients were compared with those of matched healthy donors. Regulatory and stem cell-like memory subsets were obtained from only 8 patients and roughly 8 healthy donors, while naive and central memory subsets were obtained from all 30 or so donors.

General study outcomes and caveats: Fewer insertions and more nucleotide deletions at VDJ recombination sites were observed in patients with type 1 diabetes, implying thymic rearrangement abnormalities. The naive, central memory and regulatory TCRB repertoires appeared to resemble one another more closely among patients than among healthy donors. Because cDNA rather than genomic DNA was sequenced, highly expressing activated cells could have been over-represented, although no difference in activation and CD3 levels was found between groups. PCR may preferentially amplify shorter templates, but because patient and control samples were amplified and corrected together, any resulting skew would affect both groups equally. Only small numbers of individuals were included in the HLA sub-analyses, which left unresolved whether HLA type had any influence on TCRB rearrangement. A moderate but significant shortening of TCRB CDR3 length was observed in type 1 diabetes patients in all four CD4+ subsets.

The CDR3, cysteine through phenylalanine, is 17 amino acids long. Of the read, only the CDR3 DNA is kept; its 51 bases are in frame from base 1. V is pruned by 2 bases and J by 0 bases, leaving 9 bases of the junction without a gene match. CDR1 and CDR2 were assigned from the germline V gene as LGHNA and YSLEER. A single peripheral blood draw of approximately 110 mL on average was collected from each donor into heparinised tubes. Using a panel that included CD45RO, CCR7, CD25, CD127, CD95 and CD27, naive, central memory, regulatory and stem cell-like memory CD4+ T cells were sorted on a BD FACSAria II. Every sorted population had a purity above 98%. PBMCs were isolated immediately by Lymphoprep density gradient centrifugation and stained directly without culture. So that batch effects would be minimized, each experiment stained and sorted samples in pairs, pairing one healthy donor with one patient.

This clone was seen many times. Its antigen remains unidentified. Base qualities are not at hand, and no much larger clone is one base apart. All of the isolated RNA was reverse transcribed with the High Capacity cDNA Reverse Transcription Kit, so expressed TCRB transcripts were sequenced. Deep immunoSEQ sequencing was performed on naive, central memory and regulatory T cell samples, with an average of around 3.5 million total reads per sample. Sorted cells were lysed in RLT buffer, and RNA was extracted using DNase-treated RNeasy Micro or Mini kits according to cell number. Each cell subset was processed on its own to prevent cross-contamination, while patient and healthy donor samples were processed together. Using the immunoSEQ multiplex PCR, TCRB sequences were amplified from cDNA into 87-bp fragments spanning the CDR3 region. Sequencing of the amplicons was done on the Illumina HiSeq platform. Processing in the source paper ran as follows. Synthetic template baselines were used to correct PCR bias computationally, reads within Hamming distance 2 were collapsed, and singletons that could not be merged were discarded. Reads were aligned against IMGT so that V, D and J genes, CDR3 length and insertions or deletions at six rearrangement sites could be assigned. Within each subset, clonotype counts were normalized to sorted cell number, and only after that were true diversity and Gini coefficients computed with the tcR R package. The overlap coefficient, calculated on TCRB nucleotide sequences, was used to measure repertoire sharing. In TCRdb, the immuneACCESS table is reduced to in-frame sequences with V and J assigned. These tables do not hold every clone; where another copy was compared, an unresolved V gene accounts for under half, and the others remain unexplained. V and J calls and clone size are those listed in that table; D and trimming were worked out from the DNA. Within this sample are roughly 150,000 clones, with around 8.5% of them counted one time only. Around 0.65% of the sample is taken by the ten largest.

This receptor was obtained from a man younger than 30 in good health. The chain is assembled from TRBV4-3 and TRBJ2-7; the central 8 bases match TRBD1. What was sequenced was central memory CD4+ T cells from blood. The CDR3 amino acid sequence is: CASSQYGTGASSYEQYF. The DNA is as follows: TGCGCCAGCAGCCAATACGGGACAGGAGCAAGCTCCTACGAGCAGTACTTC.